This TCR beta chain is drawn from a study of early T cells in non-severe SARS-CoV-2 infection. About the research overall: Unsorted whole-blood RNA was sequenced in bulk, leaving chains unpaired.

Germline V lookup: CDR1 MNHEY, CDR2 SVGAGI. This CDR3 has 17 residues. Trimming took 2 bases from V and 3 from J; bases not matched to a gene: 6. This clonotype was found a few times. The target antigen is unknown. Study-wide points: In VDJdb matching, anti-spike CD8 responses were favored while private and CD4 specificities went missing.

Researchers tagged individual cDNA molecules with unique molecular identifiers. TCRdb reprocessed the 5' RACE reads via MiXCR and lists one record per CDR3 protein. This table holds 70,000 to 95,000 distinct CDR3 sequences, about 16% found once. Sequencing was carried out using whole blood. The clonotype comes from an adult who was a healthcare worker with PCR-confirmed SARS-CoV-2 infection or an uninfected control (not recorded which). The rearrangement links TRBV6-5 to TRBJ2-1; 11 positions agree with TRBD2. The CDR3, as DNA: TGTGCCAGCAGTTACCTTGCGACTAGCGGGATCTACAATGAGCAGTTCTTC. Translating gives CASSYLATSGIYNEQFF.